The clone carrying this T cell receptor (beta chain) was detected only once. Original processing notes: By means of reference gene primer amplification, nucleated cell counts were estimated. The data were produced by immunoSEQ multiplex PCR, yet TCRdb's version contains in-frame clones alone and is incomplete. Clone size and V and J calls were adopted from that table, with D and trimming inferred from the DNA. The repertoire holds some 300,000 clones, with roughly 86% as singletons. Germline V gene data show CDR1 as MRHNA and CDR2 as SNTAGT. The length of the CDR3 is 13 residues. The V end lost 4 bases, the J end lost 7 bases, and 13 bases lay between the germline ends. The sample originates from a study of blood T cell repertoires in COVID-19. Study-level background: Both acute and convalescent COVID-19 samples were obtained from the United States, Italy and Spain.

Sequences were obtained from PBMCs or T cells enriched from blood (not recorded which). The receptor was isolated from a woman between 50 and 59 years old who had been exposed to COVID-19. The chain has TRBV6-4 and TRBJ1-2, with D unclear. The CDR3: CASSVRVGAGYTF. The CDR3 bases are TGTGCCAGCAGTGTGAGGGTGGGAGCTGGCTACACCTTC.